The 30 T cell receptor beta chains given below trace back to one sample, sequenced in a study of CD8+ T cells in alopecia areata. Treatment described: oral pan-JAK inhibitor, 5-10 mg twice daily. The sequencing template was cDNA reverse transcribed from extracted RNA. Assay used: immunoSEQ multiplex PCR; TCRdb lists only in-frame clones, some missing. This table has about 180,000 clones, around 49% appearing once. The source material was CD8+ T cells sorted from blood, sampled around week 53, from a patient treated with tofacitinib. These receptors all come from a human donor with alopecia areata.

The chain recombines TRBV20-1 with TRBJ1-2, with D uncertain. V dropped 4 bases and J dropped 6 bases, with 3 bases sitting between them. Germline CDR1 reads DFQATT; CDR2 reads SNEGSKA (reference sequence). The CDR3 totals 9 residues. CDR3 loop: CSATDGYTF. The CDR3 region has the DNA TGCAGTGCTACGGATGGCTACACCTTC.

This clone was counted a few times. This rearrangement joins TRBV12-5 to TRBJ1-4, with D possibly being TRBD1 (6 bases). The CDR3 sequence is 14 residues long. The germline CDR1 and CDR2 sequences are LGHNT and FRNRAP. Between the trimmed V and J ends, which lost 8 bases and 4 bases, there was a span of 14 bases. The CDR3 nucleotides read TGTGCTAGTTCACTACGGGGGCATAATGAAAAACTGTTTTTT. Translation gives CASSLRGHNEKLFF.

A few counts support this clone. The rearrangement links TRBV27 to TRBJ2-2, with D unresolved. V shed 3 bases and J shed 4 bases, with 3 bases lying between them. This CDR3 comprises 12 residues. The germline gives CDR1 MNHEY, CDR2 SMNVEV (reference sequence). The DNA for the CDR3 is TGTGCCAGCAGTTTGGGCACCGGGGAGCTGTTTTTT. It encodes CASSLGTGELFF.

This clone was counted only a few times. The chain carries TRBV7-3 and TRBJ2-3, with 7 bases lining up with TRBD1. The germline V gene has CDR1 SGHTA and CDR2 FQGTGA. V trimming: 1 base; J trimming: 8 bases; junction bases outside the gene matches: 6. CDR3 length: 14 amino acids. The CDR3 sequence: CASSLNKGAGTQYF. The DNA for the CDR3 is TGTGCCAGCAGCTTAAATAAGGGGGCTGGTACGCAGTATTTT.

Only one count was recorded for this clone. The CDR3 region has the DNA TGTGCCAGCAGCTTCGGGGACAGTGAAGCTTTCTTT. Its translation: CASSFGDSEAFF. The chain recombines TRBV5-6 with TRBJ1-1; 7 bases map to TRBD1. Germline V CDR1 and CDR2: SGHDT, YYEEEE. V lost 2 bases and J lost 7; bases outside the gene matches: 2. The CDR3 is made up of 12 amino acids. Full variable domain (missing parts from reference TRBV5-6 and TRBJ1-1): DAGVTQSPTHLIKTRGQQVTLRCSPKSGHDTVSWYQQALGQGPQFIFQYYEEEERQRGNFPDRFSGHQFPNYSSELNVNALLLGDSALYLCASSFGDSEAFFGQGTRLTVV.

This clone has more than one count but fewer than ten. The chain joins TRBV23-1 to TRBJ2-5; D assignment may be TRBD1 or TRBD2 (5 bases each). TRBV23-1 is filed as an ORF, its function uncertain. V gave up 8 bases and J gave up 4 bases, with 26 bases separating them. There are 17 residues in the CDR3. CDR3 loop: CASRPLPTEGEGETQYF. The CDR3 nucleotides read TGCGCCAGCCGACCACTTCCGACAGAGGGTGAAGGAGAGACCCAGTACTTC.

The CDR3 nucleotides are TGTGCCAGCAGCTTAGAGGGGGCCTTGGGGAATGAGCAGTTCTTC. Protein: CASSLEGALGNEQFF. This chain joins TRBV7-9 and TRBJ2-1; 7 nucleotides match TRBD1. From germline, CDR1 is SEHNR and CDR2 FQNEAQ (reference sequence). The CDR3 has 15 amino acids. The trim removed 1 base at V and 7 bases at J, leaving 7 bases unmatched.

The chain is built from TRBV7-9 and TRBJ2-4; D ambiguous. The CDR3 covers 13 residues. The germline V and J ends were trimmed by 5 bases and 3 bases, with 8 bases remaining between them. Germline V lookup: CDR1 SEHNR, CDR2 FQNEAQ (reference sequence). In nucleotides, the CDR3 is TGTGCCAGCAGCCCTGGTGTCAAAAACATTCAGTACTTC. Translated: CASSPGVKNIQYF.

This clone has just a few counts. The chain's CDR3 is CASSQGLQGYEQYF. For the CDR3, the DNA is TGTGCCAGCTCACAGGGTCTACAGGGCTACGAGCAGTACTTC. This chain connects TRBV18 to TRBJ2-7; a possible D gene is TRBD1 (6 bases). Trimming removed 4 bases at V and 3 bases at J, with 13 bases between. CDR3 length: 14 amino acids. The germline V gene encodes CDR1 KGHSH and CDR2 LQKENI. Full variable domain (remainder filled in from reference TRBV18 and TRBJ2-7): NAGVMQNPRHLVRRRGQEARLRCSPMKGHSHVYWYRQLPEEGLKFMVYLQKENIIDESGMPKERFSAEFPKEGPSILRIQQVVRGDSAAYFCASSQGLQGYEQYFGPGTRLTVT.

The chain carries TRBV11-2 and TRBJ2-1, with unresolved D. V dropped 0 bases and J dropped 5 bases, with 5 bases sitting between them. There are 13 residues in the CDR3. Germline CDR1 is SGHAT and CDR2 is FQNNGV. The CDR3 reads CASSLELHNEQFF. The CDR3 region has the DNA TGTGCCAGCAGCTTAGAACTACACAATGAGCAGTTCTTC.

J is TRBJ2-7 and V is TRBV27, with 7 bases aligning to TRBD1. This CDR3 is 12 amino acids long. Germline assignment: CDR1 MNHEY and CDR2 SMNVEV (reference sequence). The junction had 1 base not matched to a gene; V was cut back by 3 bases and J by 5 bases. Written as DNA, the CDR3 is TGTGCCAGCAGTTTGACAGGGAACGAGCAGTACTTC. It translates to CASSLTGNEQYF.

This rearrangement joins TRBV7-6 to TRBJ1-5; 11 bases line up with TRBD1. Germline assignment: CDR1 SGHVS and CDR2 FNYEAQ. The V and J ends lost 5 bases and 7 bases, in that order; junction bases with no gene match: 4. The length of the CDR3 is 14 residues. Here the CDR3 DNA reads TGTGCCAGCAGCGAGGGACAGGGGGGGCAGCCCCAGCATTTT. Translating it yields CASSEGQGGQPQHF.

The J gene is TRBJ1-5, the V gene TRBV7-3; D uncertain. The CDR3 sequence is 13 residues long. With 4 bases removed from V and 7 bases from J, the gap between germline ends came to 11 bases. Germline assignment: CDR1 SGHTA and CDR2 FQGTGA. CDR3 nucleotides: TGTGCCAGCAGCTCAAGTAGGGTGCAGCCCCAGCATTTT. Protein product: CASSSSRVQPQHF.

The sample holds a few counts of this clone. This rearrangement joins TRBV7-9 to TRBJ2-5; possibly TRBD1 or TRBD2 for D (5 bases each). Per the germline V gene, CDR1 is SEHNR and CDR2 is FQNEAQ (reference sequence). The CDR3 runs 12 residues. Trimming stripped 1 base from V and 12 bases from J, with 12 bases between. The CDR3 coding sequence is TGTGCCAGCAGCTTAGAGTGGGGGAAAGAGTACTTC. Its protein product is CASSLEWGKEYF.

V and J are TRBV7-2 and TRBJ2-7; D unclear. Trimming shortened V by 5 bases and J by 0 bases, and 14 bases separated the two germline ends. The CDR3 is made up of 15 amino acids. CDR1 SGHTA and CDR2 FQGNSA come from the germline V gene. CDR3 sequence (DNA): TGTGCCAGCAGCCCGATCCTCGGAAGCTCCTACGAGCAGTACTTC. Translated: CASSPILGSSYEQYF.

The chain carries TRBV5-1 and TRBJ2-3, with D hard to call. This CDR3 region has 14 residues. Trimming pared 0 bases from V and 5 bases from J, leaving 10 bases between. CDR1 and CDR2 (germline): SGHRS, YFSETQ. CDR3 bases: TGCGCCAGCAGCTTGGCCTATGGTAAAGATACGCAGTATTTT. Amino acid sequence: CASSLAYGKDTQYF.

The V call is TRBV6-6, the J call TRBJ2-5; D is ambiguous. The CDR3 is 13 residues long. The V end lost 6 bases, the J end lost 1 base, and 9 bases lay between the germline ends. Germline V lookup: CDR1 MNHNY, CDR2 SVGAGI (reference sequence). CDR3 loop: CASSDWLQETQYF. The CDR3 DNA sequence: TGTGCCAGCAGCGACTGGCTCCAAGAGACCCAGTACTTC.

Points on this clone: Other DNA sequences in this specimen translate into the identical CDR3. The chain combines TRBV9 with TRBJ2-1; possibly TRBD1 for D (6 bases). This CDR3 spans 14 amino acids. Trimming stripped 0 bases from V and 3 bases from J, with 7 bases between. From germline, CDR1 is SGDLS and CDR2 YYNGEE. The CDR3 nucleotides are TGTGCCAGCAGCGTAGGAGGGGGCTACAATGAGCAGTTCTTC. This encodes CASSVGGGYNEQFF. The variable domain in full, completed from reference TRBV9 and TRBJ2-1, reads DSGVTQTPKHLITATGQRVTLRCSPRSGDLSVYWYQQSLDQGLQFLIQYYNGEERAKGNILERFSAQQFPDLHSELNLSSLELGDSALYFCASSVGGGYNEQFFGPGTRLTVL.

The chain employs TRBV9 and TRBJ1-2; D gene uncertain. CDR1 is SGDLS, CDR2 YYNGEE, per germline. This CDR3 spans 16 amino acids. Trimming took off 4 bases at V and 3 bases at J, with 19 bases between the two ends. As DNA, the CDR3 is TGTGCCAGCAGCCCACGAGGAGAGGGCTGGGACTATGGCTACACCTTC. This translates into CASSPRGEGWDYGYTF.

V is TRBV5-4 and J is TRBJ1-6, with D possibly being TRBD1 (5 bases). Germline lookup yields CDR1 SGHNT and CDR2 YYREEE (reference sequence). The CDR3 covers 14 residues. The V end lost 5 bases, the J end lost 8 bases, and 14 bases lay between the germline ends. DNA of the CDR3: TGTGCCAGCAGTCGTAGACAGTCTGATTCACCCCTCCACTTT. It is translated as CASSRRQSDSPLHF.

This clone was seen a handful of times. This chain links TRBV30 with TRBJ1-1, with D unresolved. Per germline, CDR1 GTSNPN and CDR2 SVGIG (reference sequence). This CDR3 has 12 amino acids. Trimming left V 8 bases short and J 8 bases short, with 18 bases between. CDR3 in amino acids: CATRPLAREAFF. In DNA form, the CDR3 reads TGTGCCACCAGACCCCTAGCGAGGGAAGCTTTCTTT. Filled out from reference TRBV30 and TRBJ1-1, the complete variable domain reads SQTIHQWPATLVQPVGSPLSLECTVEGTSNPNLYWYRQAAGRGLQLLFYSVGIGQISSEVPQNLSASRPQDRQFILSSKKLLLSDSGFYLCATRPLAREAFFGQGTRLTVV.

The chain links TRBV27 to TRBJ1-6; 10 bases map to TRBD1. Trimming removed 6 bases from V and 7 bases from J; junction bases left unmatched: 3. The CDR3 contains 14 residues. Germline CDR1 reads MNHEY; CDR2 reads SMNVEV (reference sequence). DNA of the CDR3: TGTGCCAGCAGCTGGACAGGGGGAAATTCACCCCTCCACTTT. Translating gives CASSWTGGNSPLHF.

There are a few counts of this clone. The V call is TRBV19, the J call TRBJ2-1; a possible D gene is TRBD1 (5 bases). The CDR3 consists of 13 residues. V gave up 5 bases and J gave up 6 bases, with 11 bases separating them. The germline V gene encodes CDR1 LNHDA and CDR2 SQIVND (reference sequence). CDR3 coding DNA: TGTGCCAGTAGTCAGGGCCCCGGCAATGAGCAGTTCTTC. Translating it yields CASSQGPGNEQFF.

About this clone itself: Additional DNA sequences in this sample encode the identical CDR3. CDR3 loop: CATSRGTGYGYTF. CDR3 bases: TGTGCCACCTCTCGGGGGACAGGCTATGGCTACACCTTC. The gene calls are TRBV15 and TRBJ1-2; 8 bases match TRBD1. Looked up from germline, CDR1 is LNHNV and CDR2 is YYDKDF (reference sequence). The CDR3 has 13 residues. After removal of 8 bases from V and 4 bases from J, the junction contained 6 bases not matched to a gene.

As to this clone: In the same sample, other DNA sequences code for this CDR3. The chain joins TRBV5-6 to TRBJ2-7, with D uncertain. This CDR3 comprises 13 residues. With 0 bases removed from V and 2 bases from J, the gap between germline ends came to 6 bases. CDR1 is SGHDT, CDR2 YYEEEE, per germline. The CDR3 sequence is CASSLGSAYEQYF. DNA of the CDR3: TGTGCCAGCAGCTTGGGCAGCGCCTACGAGCAGTACTTC.

This clone was seen only once. Different DNA sequences within this sample yield the same CDR3. The chain links TRBV5-6 to TRBJ2-7, with D maybe TRBD1 (6 bases). The CDR3 extends over 13 amino acids. V dropped 1 base and J dropped 4 bases, with 9 bases sitting between them. CDR1 and CDR2 from the germline V gene are SGHDT and YYEEEE. This CDR3 reads CASSLIQGYEQYF. The DNA for the CDR3 is TGTGCCAGCAGCTTGATACAGGGTTACGAGCAGTACTTC.

There are a few counts of this clone. V and J are TRBV19 and TRBJ2-2; no firm D call. The V end was cut by 7 bases, the J end by 7 bases, with 13 bases between. Per the germline V gene, CDR1 is LNHDA and CDR2 is SQIVND (reference sequence). This CDR3 has 13 amino acids. CDR3: CASKPGRSGELFF. Here the CDR3 DNA reads TGTGCCAGTAAGCCGGGCAGGAGCGGGGAGCTGTTTTTT.

The chain uses TRBV7-6 and TRBJ1-1; D perhaps matches TRBD1 (5 bases). Trimming took 8 bases from V and 4 from J, leaving 14 bases between them. Germline V gene sequence: CDR1 SGHVS, CDR2 FNYEAQ. The CDR3 runs to 13 residues. This chain's CDR3 is CASHGGGGTEAFF. The DNA for the CDR3 is TGTGCCAGCCATGGCGGGGGGGGCACTGAAGCTTTCTTT.

This chain uses TRBV9 with TRBJ2-3; 7 bases fit TRBD1. Germline V CDR1 and CDR2: SGDLS, YYNGEE. The CDR3 consists of 17 residues. V shed 2 bases, J shed 6 bases, and the junction held 15 bases outside the gene matches. CDR3 sequence reads: CASSVSPGTAGTDTQYF. CDR3 coding DNA: TGTGCCAGCAGCGTTAGCCCCGGGACAGCAGGGACCGATACGCAGTATTTT.

This chain links TRBV6-4 with TRBJ2-7; D perhaps matches TRBD1 (6 bases). The V gene lost 5 bases and the J gene lost 4 bases, with 15 bases spanning the gap. The CDR3 is 14 amino acids. Germline CDR1 and CDR2: MRHNA and SNTAGT. The CDR3 bases are TGTGCCAGCAGTTACGCGACAGGCCGTTACGAGCAGTACTTC. This encodes CASSYATGRYEQYF.